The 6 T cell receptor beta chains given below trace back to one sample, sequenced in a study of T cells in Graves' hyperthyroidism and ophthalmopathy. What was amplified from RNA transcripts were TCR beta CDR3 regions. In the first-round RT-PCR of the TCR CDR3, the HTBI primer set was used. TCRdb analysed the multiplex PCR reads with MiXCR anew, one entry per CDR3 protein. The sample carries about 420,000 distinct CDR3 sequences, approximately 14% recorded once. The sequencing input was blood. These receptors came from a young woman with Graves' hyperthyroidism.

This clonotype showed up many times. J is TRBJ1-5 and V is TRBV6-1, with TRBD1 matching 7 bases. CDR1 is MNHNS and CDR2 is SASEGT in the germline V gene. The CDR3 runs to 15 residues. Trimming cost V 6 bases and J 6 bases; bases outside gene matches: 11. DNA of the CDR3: TGTGCCAGCAGCCCACAGGGGTTGTCGGTTCAGCCCCAGCATTTT. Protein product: CASSPQGLSVQPQHF.

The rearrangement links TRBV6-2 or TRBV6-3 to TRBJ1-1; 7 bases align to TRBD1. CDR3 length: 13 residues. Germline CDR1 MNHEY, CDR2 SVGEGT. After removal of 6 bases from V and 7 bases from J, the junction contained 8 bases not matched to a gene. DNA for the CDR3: TGTGCCAGCAGCCTTAGACAGGGTAGTGAAGCTTTCTTT. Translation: CASSLRQGSEAFF.

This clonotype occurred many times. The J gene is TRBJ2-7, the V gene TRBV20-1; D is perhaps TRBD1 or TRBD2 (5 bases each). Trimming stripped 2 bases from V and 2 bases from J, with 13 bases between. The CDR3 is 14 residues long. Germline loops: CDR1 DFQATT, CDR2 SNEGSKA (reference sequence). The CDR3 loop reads CSARTGAQTYEQYF. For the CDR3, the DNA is TGCAGTGCTAGAACCGGGGCCCAGACCTACGAGCAGTACTTC.

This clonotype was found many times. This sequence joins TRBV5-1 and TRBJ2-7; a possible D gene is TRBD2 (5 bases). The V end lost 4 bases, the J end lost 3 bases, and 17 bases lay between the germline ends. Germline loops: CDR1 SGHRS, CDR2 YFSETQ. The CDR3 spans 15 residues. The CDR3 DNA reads TGCGCCAGCAGCCCGGAGGCGGGCCACGGCTACGAGCAGTACTTC. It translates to CASSPEAGHGYEQYF.

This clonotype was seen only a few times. CDR3 sequence: CASSFWDKGQPQHF. CDR3 DNA: TGTGCCAGTAGTTTTTGGGACAAAGGACAGCCCCAGCATTTT. This sequence joins TRBV19 and TRBJ1-5; maybe TRBD1 (6 bases). Germline-derived CDR1 and CDR2 are LNHDA and SQIVND (reference sequence). This CDR3 has 14 residues. V dropped 5 bases and J dropped 7 bases, with 15 bases sitting between them.

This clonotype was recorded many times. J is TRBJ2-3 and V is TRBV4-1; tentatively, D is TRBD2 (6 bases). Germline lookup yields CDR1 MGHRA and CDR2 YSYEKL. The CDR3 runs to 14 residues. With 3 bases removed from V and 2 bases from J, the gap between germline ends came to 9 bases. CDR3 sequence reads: CASSQRRDTDTQYF. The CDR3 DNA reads TGCGCCAGCAGCCAGAGGAGGGACACAGATACGCAGTATTTT.